This T cell receptor (beta chain) was recorded in a study of cytomegalovirus exposure and HLA in healthy donors. About this clone: The target antigen is unknown.

The PCR was carried out with 60 Vbeta primers and 13 Jbeta primers. Libraries were prepared by immunoSEQ multiplex PCR; TCRdb keeps only in-frame clonotypes and omits some of them. The sample shows 200,000 to 250,000 clones, more than 75% of them seen only once. Germline-derived CDR1 and CDR2 are SGHKS and YYEKEE (reference sequence). Between the trimmed V and J ends, which lost 1 base and 3 bases, there was a span of 11 bases. The CDR3 spans 14 residues. Unrecorded for this donor was the CMV serostatus. Study-level findings and limits: In vitro work confirmed that three CMV-associated chains recognize CMV antigens. Donor immune exposure was known only as CMV serostatus.

The rearrangement uses TRBV5-5 and TRBJ2-7; TRBD2 might be the D (6 bases). The sequencing sample was made of PBMCs. This sequence was found in a human donor in good health. The CDR3 DNA reads as TGTGCCAGCAGCTTGAGCCAGGGAGGCTACGAGCAGTACTTC. Amino acid sequence: CASSLSQGGYEQYF.